Following are 25 T cell receptor beta chains from one sample sequenced in a study of blood T cells in healthy people across ages. Primers used in a second PCR of about 6 to 11 cycles were a sample-barcoded 5' primer and a J-beta primer mix. TCRdb passed the 5' RACE reads through MiXCR, listing each CDR3 protein once. The table lists about a million distinct CDR3 sequences, approximately 49% of them singletons. What was sequenced was blood. The receptors derive from a man aged 25-45 years in good health.

The chain joins TRBV6-1 to TRBJ2-5, with D perhaps assigned TRBD1 or TRBD2 (5 bases each). The closer fit of TRBJ2-7 to the DNA end suggests the J call may be wrong. The CDR3 has 16 amino acids. Looked up from germline, CDR1 is MNHNS and CDR2 is SASEGT. The CDR3 DNA reads TGTGCCAGCAGTGAAGCCGAGGGGACCTGGGGCTGCGAGCAGTACTTC. This gives the protein CASSEAEGTWGCEQYF.

J is TRBJ2-5 and V is TRBV12-5, with 7 bases identical to TRBD2. The CDR3 is 11 residues long. V gave up 7 bases and J gave up 9 bases; unmatched junction bases: 5. CDR1 and CDR2 (germline): LGHNT, FRNRAP. The CDR3 sequence: CASALGGAQYF. In nucleotides, the CDR3 is TGTGCTAGTGCCTTGGGAGGGGCCCAGTACTTC.

The chain couples TRBV28 to TRBJ2-1; 8 nucleotides agree with TRBD2. Per germline, CDR1 MDHEN and CDR2 SYDVKM. The CDR3 covers 16 residues. J lost 5 bases, V lost 5 bases, and 11 bases had no gene match. For the CDR3, the DNA is TGTGCCAGCAGTACCCACGGGACTAGTTTCCACAATGAGCAGTTCTTC. Its translation is CASSTHGTSFHNEQFF.

The chain combines TRBV27 with TRBJ1-5; D not certain. Germline assignment: CDR1 MNHEY and CDR2 SMNVEV (reference sequence). This CDR3 region has 15 residues. V was clipped by 3 bases and J by 2 bases, with 11 bases between them. The CDR3 loop is CASSFSSDGNQPQHF. The CDR3 region has the DNA TGTGCCAGCAGTTTTTCCTCAGATGGCAATCAGCCCCAGCATTTT.

The V and J genes are TRBV12-3 or TRBV12-4 and TRBJ2-7; TRBD2 matches at 11 bases. There are 16 residues in the CDR3. V was clipped by 3 bases and J by 1 base; unmatched bases: 5. CDR3 protein: CASSFEGTSGSYEQYF. CDR3 nucleotide sequence: TGTGCCAGCAGTTTCGAAGGGACTAGCGGATCCTACGAGCAGTACTTC.

This clonotype was counted between two and nine times. V gene TRBV7-2 combines with J gene TRBJ2-7, with D perhaps matching TRBD1 (5 bases). The CDR3 is 15 amino acids. Per the germline V gene, CDR1 is SGHTA and CDR2 is FQGNSA. With 3 bases removed from V and 3 bases from J, the gap between germline ends came to 15 bases. The CDR3 nucleotides read TGTGCCAGCAGCTTCTTCGTGGGGCCGTACTACGAGCAGTACTTC. This encodes CASSFFVGPYYEQYF.

The table lists this clonotype with a few counts. The J gene is TRBJ2-7, the V gene TRBV2; D remains ambiguous. Germline V gene lookup returns CDR1 SNHLY and CDR2 FYNNEI. V lost 4 bases to trimming and J lost 3 bases, with 13 bases between them. This CDR3 comprises 14 residues. CDR3 amino acids: CASSGQVLFYEQYF. CDR3 nucleotide sequence: TGTGCCAGCAGTGGGCAGGTTCTTTTCTACGAGCAGTACTTC. The whole variable domain, filled in from reference TRBV2 and TRBJ2-7, reads EPEVTQTPSHQVTQMGQEVILRCVPISNHLYFYWYRQILGQKVEFLVSFYNNEISEKSEIFDDQFSVERPDGSNFTLKIRSTKLEDSAMYFCASSGQVLFYEQYFGPGTRLTVT.

V and J are TRBV6-4 and TRBJ1-2; D perhaps matches TRBD1 (5 bases). The CDR3 extends over 15 amino acids. V lost 4 bases and J lost 8, with 20 bases in between. Germline lookup yields CDR1 MRHNA and CDR2 SNTAGT. In DNA form, the CDR3 reads TGTGCCAGCAGTGTCCGGACCGGGACGGGGGAGGGCTACACCTTC. Translated: CASSVRTGTGEGYTF.

The chain uses TRBV5-6 and TRBJ2-1; 7 nucleotides match TRBD1. From germline, CDR1 is SGHDT and CDR2 YYEEEE. Germline trimming cut 2 bases from V and 7 bases from J; bases unmatched to any gene: 6. The CDR3 consists of 14 residues. The CDR3 is CASSLGGSVNEQFF. The CDR3 DNA is TGTGCCAGCAGCTTAGGGGGCTCGGTAAATGAGCAGTTCTTC.

This clonotype was counted at least ten times. The chain is built from TRBV29-1 and TRBJ2-7; TRBD1 matches at 8 bases. The CDR3 has 13 amino acids. V gave up 3 bases and J gave up 0 bases; unmatched junction bases: 1. Per the germline V gene, CDR1 is SQVTM and CDR2 is ANQGSEA. The CDR3 region is CSVEDRDSYEQYF. The DNA of the CDR3 is TGCAGCGTTGAGGACAGGGACTCCTACGAGCAGTACTTC.

The rearrangement uses TRBV7-9 and TRBJ1-4; D unclear. CDR1 is SEHNR, CDR2 FQNEAQ, per germline (reference sequence). V gave up 1 base and J gave up 10 bases, with 19 bases separating them. The CDR3 has 16 residues. CDR3 nucleotides: TGTGCCAGCAGCTTAGTCCCGGGGATCATAAGCGGAAAACTGTTTTTT. Its protein product is CASSLVPGIISGKLFF.

This clonotype was recorded a few times. The V gene is TRBV6-2 or TRBV6-3, the J gene TRBJ2-3, with TRBD2 identical over 10 bases. The CDR3 totals 14 residues. Germline trimming cut 7 bases from V and 0 bases from J; bases unmatched to any gene: 1. Germline loops: CDR1 MNHEY, CDR2 SVGEGT. CDR3 nucleotides: TGTGCCAGCAAACTAGCGGGGAGCACAGATACGCAGTATTTT. Translating it yields CASKLAGSTDTQYF.

This clonotype was counted between two and nine times. The chain combines TRBV7-2 with TRBJ1-4; maybe TRBD1 (6 bases). The V gene lost 7 bases and the J gene lost 7 bases, with 16 bases spanning the gap. The CDR3 loop spans 14 amino acids. Per the germline V gene, CDR1 is SGHTA and CDR2 is FQGNSA. The chain's CDR3 is CASTQQGLGEKLFF. CDR3 DNA: TGTGCCAGCACCCAACAGGGTCTAGGTGAAAAACTGTTTTTT.

There are a few counts of this clonotype. The chain uses TRBV6-1 and TRBJ1-6, with 9 bases that match TRBD1. The V segment lost 6 bases and the J segment 4 bases; nucleotides outside the gene matches: 7. CDR1 and CDR2 from the germline V gene are MNHNS and SASEGT. This CDR3 comprises 16 residues. The CDR3 nucleotides are TGTGCCAGCAGCGCCGGGACAGGGAGTTATAATTCACCCCTCCACTTT. It is translated as CASSAGTGSYNSPLHF.

This chain connects TRBV9 to TRBJ2-5, with 9 positions matching TRBD2. The J call may be in error: the DNA end matches TRBJ2-7 better. This CDR3 comprises 14 residues. The germline V gene encodes CDR1 SGDLS and CDR2 YYNGEE. DNA of the CDR3: TGTGCCAGCAGCGTAGGTGCTAGCGGGGACGAGCAGTACTTC. It translates to CASSVGASGDEQYF.

The CDR3 DNA sequence: TGTGCCAGCAGCACAGGATCCCTCAATCAGCCCCAGCATTTT. It yields the protein CASSTGSLNQPQHF. The genes are TRBV12-3 or TRBV12-4 and TRBJ1-5; weak D call: TRBD1 (5 bases). V lost 6 bases and J 3 bases, leaving 12 bases between the germline ends. This CDR3 contains 14 residues.

This clonotype occurred many times. One end of the junction does not line up with germline, which may come from a read error. The CDR3 DNA sequence: TGTGCCAGCAGCCCGGGGTCCTCCTACAATGAGCAGTTCTTC. Translation: CASSPGSSYNEQFF. The chain employs TRBV5-1 and TRBJ2-1, with D maybe TRBD2 (5 bases). The CDR3 is made up of 14 amino acids. CDR1 and CDR2 (germline): SGHRS, YFSETQ.

The chain joins TRBV10-3 to TRBJ1-1; tentative D call: TRBD1 (5 bases). The V gene lost 2 bases and the J gene lost 6 bases, with 22 bases spanning the gap. The CDR3 has 17 residues. Germline values: CDR1 ENHRY, CDR2 SYGVKD. Written as DNA, the CDR3 is TGTGCCATCAGTGAGCGGAACCGGGGGATGACAGTGTCTGAAGCTTTCTTT. This codes for CAISERNRGMTVSEAFF.

The V gene is TRBV11-2, the J gene TRBJ2-1; 10 nucleotides agree with TRBD2. This CDR3 has 18 amino acids. Germline values: CDR1 SGHAT, CDR2 FQNNGV. J gave up 3 bases and V 2 bases, and 10 bases lay outside the gene matches. This CDR3 reads CASSLLSLAGVYYNEQFF. Written as DNA, the CDR3 is TGTGCCAGCAGCTTACTCTCCCTAGCGGGGGTATACTACAATGAGCAGTTCTTC.

The genes are TRBV6-2 or TRBV6-3 and TRBJ2-7, with TRBD1 matching 8 bases. Trimming at V came to 6 bases and at J to 4 bases, leaving 11 bases not matched to a gene. CDR3 length equals 15 residues. Germline-derived CDR1 and CDR2 are MNHEY and SVGEGT. In DNA form, the CDR3 reads TGTGCCAGCAGATCGGACAGGGAGAGGGTATACGAGCAGTACTTC. It encodes CASRSDRERVYEQYF.

The chain carries TRBV4-3 and TRBJ2-7; D unresolved. The CDR3 covers 14 residues. Trimming left V 0 bases short and J 7 bases short, with 13 bases between. Germline assignment: CDR1 LGHNA and CDR2 YSLEER. The CDR3 sequence: CASSQDRNDNEQYF. For the CDR3, the DNA is TGCGCCAGCAGCCAAGATCGAAACGACAATGAGCAGTACTTC.

This clonotype was counted a few times. CDR3 nucleotides: TGTGCCAGCAGCTTAGGGTTGGGCAGGTATAACGAGCAGTTCTTC. It translates to CASSLGLGRYNEQFF. The rearrangement links TRBV7-2 to TRBJ2-1; D is uncertain. CDR1 is SGHTA and CDR2 is FQGNSA in the germline V gene. The CDR3 totals 15 residues. Trimming pared 1 base from V and 10 bases from J, leaving 17 bases between.

As to this clonotype: A junction end diverges from the germline sequence, so it may reflect a read error. This chain uses TRBV15 with TRBJ2-3; possibly TRBD2 for D (5 bases). The CDR3 has 14 residues. Germline V gene sequence: CDR1 LNHNV, CDR2 YYDKDF (reference sequence). The CDR3 coding sequence is TGTACCACCAGCAGGACGGGGAGCACAGATACGCAGTATTTT. Protein sequence: CTTSRTGSTDTQYF. Variable domain in full (rest from reference TRBV15 and TRBJ2-3): DAMVIQNPRYQVTQFGKPVTLSCSQTLNHNVMYWYQQKSSQAPKLLFHYYDKDFNNEADTPDNFQSRRPNTSFCFLDIRSPGLGDTAMYLCTTSRTGSTDTQYFGPGTRLTVL.

This clonotype was picked up a small number of times. The chain recombines TRBV10-3 with TRBJ1-2; possibly TRBD1 for D (6 bases). V gave up 10 bases and J gave up 3 bases, with 18 bases separating them. The CDR3 is made up of 14 amino acids. From germline, CDR1 is ENHRY and CDR2 SYGVKD. The DNA for the CDR3 is TGTGCCACCCGGAAACAGGGAACTGACTATGGCTACACCTTC. This translates into CATRKQGTDYGYTF.

The chain links TRBV20-1 to TRBJ2-7; 9 nucleotides line up with TRBD2. This CDR3 comprises 14 residues. V gave up 1 base and J gave up 3 bases; unmatched junction bases: 4. CDR1 is DFQATT, CDR2 SNEGSKA, per germline (reference sequence). CDR3 DNA sequence: TGCAGTGCTAGAGGGACTAGCGATAGCTACGAGCAGTACTTC. Its translation is CSARGTSDSYEQYF.